The source of this T cell receptor beta chain is a study of identical twins. Trimming cost V 5 bases and J 13 bases; bases outside gene matches: 6. This CDR3 has 12 residues. TCRdb processed the 5' RACE reads anew with MiXCR; each CDR3 protein has one entry. Of about 790,000 distinct CDR3 sequences listed, 18% were seen once; the top ten hold about an eighth. Findings and caveats of the study: Insertions were fewer in abundant cord blood beta clonotypes, whereas memory repertoires showed none of this pattern.

About this clonotype itself: Its specificity is not known.

The sample also formed part of further work on T cells expressing NK-cell markers. From that study: Repertoire data for TCR beta were derived from sorted T cells (CD3+CD56+NKG2C+, CD3+CD56+NKG2C- and CD3+CD56-NKG2C+). Seven of the eight sequenced donors were HCMV-seropositive; one was seronegative. Top CD8+ clonotypes included the dominant CD3+CD56+NKG2C+ clonotypes in several donors.

This chain uses TRBV12-3 or TRBV12-4 with TRBJ2-4; 9 bases map to TRBD2. The sequence was obtained from a woman aged 18 to 35 in good health. What was sequenced was PBMCs. CDR3 sequence reads: CASSAGTSIQYF. The CDR3, as DNA: TGTGCCAGCAGTGCAGGGACTAGCATACAGTACTTC.